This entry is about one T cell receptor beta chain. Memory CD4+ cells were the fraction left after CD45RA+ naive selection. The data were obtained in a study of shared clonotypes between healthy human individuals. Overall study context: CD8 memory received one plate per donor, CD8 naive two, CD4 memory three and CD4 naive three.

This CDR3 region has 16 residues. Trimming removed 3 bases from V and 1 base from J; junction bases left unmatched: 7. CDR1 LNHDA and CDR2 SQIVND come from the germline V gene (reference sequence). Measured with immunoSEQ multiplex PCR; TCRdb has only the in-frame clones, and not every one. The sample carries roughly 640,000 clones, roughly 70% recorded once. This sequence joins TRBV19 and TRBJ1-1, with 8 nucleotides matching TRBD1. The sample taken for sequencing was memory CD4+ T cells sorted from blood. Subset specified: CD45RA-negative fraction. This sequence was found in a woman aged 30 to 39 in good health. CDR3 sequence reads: CASSIGQGRANTEAFF. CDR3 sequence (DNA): TGTGCCAGTAGTATCGGACAGGGAAGGGCGAACACTGAAGCTTTCTTT.